Shown below are 30 T cell receptor beta chains from a single sample sequenced in a study of T cells in localized non-small cell lung cancer. The method was immunoSEQ multiplex PCR; TCRdb's version includes in-frame clones alone and lacks a portion of them. The sample carries 800 to 1,100 clones, approximately 24% recorded once. Sequences were derived from normal lung tissue next to the tumor, sampled before any cancer treatment. The receptor source for this set is a male donor older than 55 with stage II squamous cell lung carcinoma.

The V and J genes are TRBV19 and TRBJ2-6; 7 nucleotides agree with TRBD1. V was clipped by 7 bases and J by 0 bases; unmatched bases: 9. The CDR3 loop spans 17 amino acids. Germline V gene data show CDR1 as LNHDA and CDR2 as SQIVND (reference sequence). This CDR3 is CASTVTGPSSGANVLTF. The CDR3 coding sequence is TGTGCCAGTACTGTGACAGGGCCATCCTCTGGGGCCAACGTCCTGACTTTC.

V gene TRBV5-1 combines with J gene TRBJ1-1; D not resolved. Between the trimmed V and J ends, which lost 4 bases and 4 bases, there was a span of 14 bases. Germline assignment: CDR1 SGHRS and CDR2 YFSETQ. The CDR3 length is 14 residues. The CDR3 bases are TGCGCCAGCAGCCTTCTCCCGGACGCCACTGAAGCTTTCTTT. This gives the protein CASSLLPDATEAFF. The whole variable domain, remainder taken from reference TRBV5-1 and TRBJ1-1, is KAGVTQTPRYLIKTRGQQVTLSCSPISGHRSVSWYQQTPGQGLQFLFEYFSETQRNKGNFPGRFSGRQFSNSRSEMNVSTLELGDSALYLCASSLLPDATEAFFGQGTRLTVV.

This sequence joins TRBV25-1 and TRBJ2-7; TRBD1 is a possible D gene (6 bases). CDR1 and CDR2 (germline): MGHDK, SYGVNS. The V end was cut by 1 base, the J end by 7 bases, with 14 bases between. The CDR3 is made up of 14 amino acids. Written as DNA, the CDR3 is TGTGCCAGCAGTGAATTCGCAGGGGTGGGTGAGCAGTACTTC. The encoded protein is CASSEFAGVGEQYF.

The sample holds a few counts of this clone. V gene TRBV7-5 combines with J gene TRBJ2-3; the table's D call, TRBD1, has no DNA check behind it. TRBV7-5 is noted as a pseudogene. This CDR3 spans 15 amino acids. The CDR3 coding sequence is TGTGCCAGCAGCTCGTACAGGGGGCGCACAGATACGCAGTATTTT. Protein: CASSSYRGRTDTQYF.

This clone is categorized as large. The chain couples TRBV11-3 to TRBJ2-3, with D perhaps TRBD2 (5 bases). The CDR3 covers 14 residues. With 0 bases removed from V and 6 bases from J, the gap between germline ends came to 10 bases. Germline V gene sequence: CDR1 SGHNT, CDR2 YENEEA. This CDR3 reads CASSLDGILDTQYF. DNA of the CDR3: TGTGCCAGCAGCTTAGACGGGATTTTGGATACGCAGTATTTT.

The chain joins TRBV28 to TRBJ1-1; D call uncertain. Germline CDR1 reads MDHEN; CDR2 reads SYDVKM. The V end lost 5 bases, the J end lost 6 bases, and 13 bases lay between the germline ends. The CDR3 has 13 amino acids. The CDR3 nucleotides read TGTGCCAGCAGTCGGAGAACAACGCCTGAAGCTTTCTTT. Protein sequence: CASSRRTTPEAFF.

The chain employs TRBV6-8 and TRBJ1-1, with a possible D match to TRBD1 (5 bases). There are 15 residues in the CDR3. Per germline, CDR1 MNHGY and CDR2 SAAAGT. Trimming took off 5 bases at V and 5 bases at J, with 18 bases between the two ends. For the CDR3, the DNA is TGTGCCAGCAGTCCCATGGGGCCCTCCGAGACTGAAGCTTTCTTT. Protein: CASSPMGPSETEAFF.

By proportion, this clone is large. The chain combines TRBV9 with TRBJ1-5, with D perhaps matching TRBD1 (5 bases). The V and J ends lost 5 bases and 7 bases respectively, with 13 bases between them. Germline V gene lookup returns CDR1 SGDLS and CDR2 YYNGEE. The CDR3 has 13 amino acids. Here the CDR3 reads CASSVTGDQPQHF. The CDR3 DNA reads TGTGCCAGCAGTGTGACCGGGGACCAGCCCCAGCATTTT.

The J gene is TRBJ2-1, the V gene TRBV25-1, with 9 bases aligning to TRBD1. This CDR3 is built from 15 residues. With 2 bases clipped from V and 7 bases from J, the junction kept 6 bases outside the gene matches. Germline V CDR1 and CDR2: MGHDK, SYGVNS. The CDR3 loop is CASSERGTGYNEQFF. As DNA, the CDR3 is TGTGCCAGCAGTGAACGCGGGACAGGGTATAATGAGCAGTTCTTC.

Only a few counts were recorded for this clone. In DNA, the CDR3 is TGCGCCAGCAGTGACAGGACGGATTCACCCCTCCACTTT. Protein: CASSDRTDSPLHF. The V and J genes are TRBV10-2 and TRBJ1-6; D not resolved. CDR1 is WSHSY, CDR2 SAAADI, per germline. V shed 3 bases and J shed 8 bases, with 8 bases lying between them. The CDR3 has 13 residues.

This clone has a handful of counts. The chain recombines TRBV6-1 with TRBJ2-3, with a weak D call TRBD1 (5 bases). V shed 0 bases and J shed 8 bases, with 6 bases lying between them. CDR3 size: 12 residues. CDR1 MNHNS and CDR2 SASEGT come from the germline V gene. The CDR3 loop reads CASSEAGVTQYF. The CDR3 bases are TGTGCCAGCAGTGAAGCAGGGGTTACGCAGTATTTT.

The sample holds a few counts of this clone. The chain combines TRBV6-8 with TRBJ2-2; tentatively, D is TRBD1 (6 bases). This CDR3 spans 15 amino acids. Per germline, CDR1 MNHGY and CDR2 SAAAGT. V lost 1 base and J 6 bases, leaving 12 bases between the germline ends. CDR3 DNA sequence: TGTGCCAGCAGTTACTACGGGACACCCCCCGGGGAGCTGTTTTTT. This codes for CASSYYGTPPGELFF.

This clone was seen a handful of times. This sequence joins TRBV6-8 and TRBJ1-2; D is undetermined. The length of the CDR3 is 12 residues. V lost 2 bases and J lost 8, with 9 bases in between. Germline V lookup: CDR1 MNHGY, CDR2 SAAAGT. The CDR3 is CASSYGGEGYTF. The CDR3, as DNA: TGTGCCAGCAGTTACGGTGGGGAGGGCTACACCTTC.

The chain joins TRBV11-3 to TRBJ1-1; 7 bases match TRBD1. V shed 5 bases and J 1 base; nucleotides not matched to a gene: 10. Germline V gives CDR1 SGHNT, CDR2 YENEEA. This CDR3 region has 16 residues. CDR3 in amino acids: CASSHGRGHPNTEAFF. DNA for the CDR3: TGTGCCAGCAGCCATGGTAGGGGGCACCCGAACACTGAAGCTTTCTTT.

The chain has TRBV11-3 and TRBJ1-1; 7 nucleotides line up with TRBD1. After removal of 7 bases from V and 0 bases from J, the junction contained 14 bases not matched to a gene. CDR3 length equals 17 residues. Germline V gene data show CDR1 as SGHNT and CDR2 as YENEEA. CDR3 loop: CASIDLPVQGVNTEAFF. In nucleotides, the CDR3 is TGTGCCAGCATCGACTTACCGGTGCAGGGGGTGAACACTGAAGCTTTCTTT.

Only a few counts were recorded for this clone. The chain is built from TRBV30 and TRBJ1-1, with D perhaps matching TRBD1 (5 bases). The CDR3 spans 13 residues. Germline values: CDR1 GTSNPN, CDR2 SVGIG (reference sequence). V shed 4 bases and J shed 1 base, with 10 bases lying between them. CDR3 nucleotide sequence: TGTGCCTGGACCCCGGGGGGGAACACTGAAGCTTTCTTT. Its protein is CAWTPGGNTEAFF.

This sequence joins TRBV6-8 and TRBJ1-1; no clear D gene. The CDR3 totals 15 residues. Trimming cost V 6 bases and J 0 bases, with 14 bases left between them. CDR1 and CDR2 from the germline V gene are MNHGY and SAAAGT. CDR3 sequence (DNA): TGTGCCAGCAGCCAAGAAGGCGGTATGAACACTGAAGCTTTCTTT. Protein: CASSQEGGMNTEAFF.

This clone qualifies as large. This chain links TRBV6-8 with TRBJ1-2; 7 bases align to TRBD1. V gave up 7 bases and J gave up 2 bases; unmatched junction bases: 7. The CDR3 has 14 residues. Germline V gene lookup returns CDR1 MNHGY and CDR2 SAAAGT. CDR3 loop: CASNPGQPNYGYTF. In DNA form, the CDR3 reads TGTGCCAGCAATCCGGGACAGCCCAACTATGGCTACACCTTC.

In its sample, this clone was seen a few times. The J gene is TRBJ1-1, the V gene TRBV9; D is uncertain. CDR1 and CDR2 (germline): SGDLS, YYNGEE. The CDR3 is made up of 13 amino acids. The V end lost 4 bases, the J end lost 0 bases, and 7 bases lay between the germline ends. The CDR3 DNA sequence: TGTGCCAGCAGCCCCCCGGTGAACACTGAAGCTTTCTTT. It encodes CASSPPVNTEAFF.

In this sample, this clone is medium-sized. The DNA for the CDR3 is TGTGCCAGCAGCCGCAGGAGCTCTGGGGCCAACGTCCTGACTTTC. Protein sequence: CASSRRSSGANVLTF. This chain uses TRBV11-3 with TRBJ2-6; D gene uncertain. CDR3 length equals 15 residues. Germline loops: CDR1 SGHNT, CDR2 YENEEA. The germline V and J ends were trimmed by 5 bases and 0 bases, with 8 bases remaining between them. Full variable domain (missing parts from reference TRBV11-3 and TRBJ2-6): EAGVVQSPRYKIIEKKQPVAFWCNPISGHNTLYWYLQNLGQGPELLIRYENEEAVDDSQLPKDRFSAERLKGVDSTLKIQPAELGDSAVYLCASSRRSSGANVLTFGAGSRLTVL.

The CDR3 DNA is TGTGCCACCAGCAGAGATTACCGGGACGGGAGCTCTGGGGCCAACGTCCTGACTTTC. Protein: CATSRDYRDGSSGANVLTF. This chain joins TRBV15 and TRBJ2-6; D may be TRBD2 (6 bases). This CDR3 contains 19 residues. Germline-derived CDR1 and CDR2 are LNHNV and YYDKDF (reference sequence). V was clipped by 0 bases and J by 0 bases, with 15 bases between them.

The rearrangement joins TRBV14 to TRBJ2-3; D is ambiguous. Looked up from germline, CDR1 is SGHDN and CDR2 is FVKESK. Trimming left V 0 bases short and J 1 base short, with 11 bases between. CDR3 length: 16 amino acids. The CDR3 loop reads CASSQDSGARTDTQYF. CDR3 DNA: TGTGCCAGCAGCCAAGACAGTGGCGCGCGCACAGATACGCAGTATTTT.

Sample share makes this clone medium-sized. This sequence joins TRBV1 and TRBJ1-3. TRBV1 is recorded as a pseudogene. The CDR3 is 15 residues long. CDR3 DNA sequence: TGCGCCAGCAGCCAAGAGTCCGACGTTGGAAACACCATATATTTT. This sequence encodes CASSQESDVGNTIYF.

The V and J genes are TRBV30 and TRBJ2-1; a possible D gene is TRBD1 (6 bases). The CDR3 is made up of 11 amino acids. Trimming pared 3 bases from V and 10 bases from J, leaving 10 bases between. Germline V CDR1 and CDR2: GTSNPN, SVGIG (reference sequence). The CDR3 here is CAWRGGREQFF. The CDR3 nucleotides are TGTGCCTGGAGAGGGGGAAGAGAGCAGTTCTTC. Filled out from reference TRBV30 and TRBJ2-1, the complete variable domain reads SQTIHQWPATLVQPVGSPLSLECTVEGTSNPNLYWYRQAAGRGLQLLFYSVGIGQISSEVPQNLSASRPQDRQFILSSKKLLLSDSGFYLCAWRGGREQFFGPGTRLTVL.

This clone is classed as large. The chain carries TRBV6-8 and TRBJ1-1; TRBD1 aligns across 10 bases. The CDR3 contains 14 residues. Germline values: CDR1 MNHGY, CDR2 SAAAGT. The V gene end was trimmed by 4 bases and the J gene end by 6 bases; junction bases not matched to a gene: 5. CDR3 DNA sequence: TGTGCCAGCAGTTCGACAGGGGGCGGCGCTGAAGCTTTCTTT. It specifies CASSSTGGGAEAFF.

The chain has TRBV5-1 and TRBJ1-1, with D possibly matching TRBD1 (6 bases). V was pared by 4 bases and J by 1 base, with 11 bases between. The CDR3 runs to 14 residues. The V gene's germline CDR1 is SGHRS and CDR2 YFSETQ. This chain's CDR3 is CASSGGTPNTEAFF. Here the CDR3 DNA reads TGCGCCAGCAGCGGCGGGACACCGAACACTGAAGCTTTCTTT. The full variable domain, in which reference TRBV5-1 and TRBJ1-1 provide the parts outside the CDR3, is KAGVTQTPRYLIKTRGQQVTLSCSPISGHRSVSWYQQTPGQGLQFLFEYFSETQRNKGNFPGRFSGRQFSNSRSEMNVSTLELGDSALYLCASSGGTPNTEAFFGQGTRLTVV.

A few counts support this clone. This rearrangement joins TRBV19 to TRBJ1-1, with a tentative D call TRBD1 (6 bases). The CDR3 sequence is 13 residues long. Germline loops: CDR1 LNHDA, CDR2 SQIVND (reference sequence). Between the trimmed V and J ends, which lost 7 bases and 5 bases, there was a span of 14 bases. This CDR3 reads CASKDSHMTEAFF. The DNA of the CDR3 is TGTGCCAGTAAGGACAGTCATATGACTGAAGCTTTCTTT.

The chain employs TRBV18 and TRBJ1-5; TRBD1 might be the D (6 bases). CDR3 length: 13 amino acids. The V gene's germline CDR1 is KGHSH and CDR2 LQKENI. The V end was cut by 2 bases, the J end by 6 bases, with 8 bases between. CDR3 nucleotide sequence: TGTGCCAGCTCACCAGGGGGCGGTCAGCCCCAGCATTTT. Translation gives CASSPGGGQPQHF.

This clone was picked up a small number of times. The CDR3 sequence: CASSLLGPGDGYTF. For the CDR3, the DNA is TGTGCCAGCAGCTTACTAGGGCCCGGTGATGGCTACACCTTC. The rearrangement joins TRBV11-3 to TRBJ1-2; D gene unclear. The V gene's germline CDR1 is SGHNT and CDR2 YENEEA. V dropped 2 bases and J dropped 6 bases, with 13 bases sitting between them. CDR3 length: 14 residues.

DNA for the CDR3: TGCAGCGTTGTAGCTTGGAGCACTGAAGCTTTCTTT. Amino acid sequence: CSVVAWSTEAFF. This sequence joins TRBV29-1 and TRBJ1-1; D not certain. The length of the CDR3 is 12 residues. V dropped 4 bases and J dropped 4 bases, with 10 bases sitting between them. Germline V CDR1 and CDR2: SQVTM, ANQGSEA. Full variable domain (missing parts from reference TRBV29-1 and TRBJ1-1): SAVISQKPSRDICQRGTSLTIQCQVDSQVTMMFWYRQQPGQSLTLIATANQGSEATYESGFVIDKFPISRPNLTFSTLTVSNMSPEDSSIYLCSVVAWSTEAFFGQGTRLTVV.